A selection of T cell receptor beta chains follows, all from one sample in a study of blood T cell repertoires in COVID-19. Here immunoSEQ multiplex PCR was the method, and the copy in TCRdb shows in-frame clones only, minus some. The sample contains around 310,000 clones, 90% of which appear only once. Source material: peripheral blood. The source of these receptors is a woman in her thirties with COVID-19, enrolled during active disease. Each CDR3 is given with its conserved first and last residue. The order of the fields is clone size, J gene, V gene, D gene, CDR3 protein, CDR3 DNA. D genes are given only for firm matches. Rows give clone size only sometimes, using once, few, many, or a class for an expanded clone.

>once|TRBJ2-7|TRBV4-1|TRBD1
CASSLFGDRGLREQYF
TGCGCCAGCAGCCTCTTCGGGGACAGGGGTTTGAGGGAGCAGTACTTC
>.|TRBJ1-1|TRBV7-9|.
CASSLAQGAEAFF
TGTGCCAGCAGCTTAGCACAGGGCGCTGAAGCTTTCTTT
>.|TRBJ2-1|TRBV7-3|TRBD1
CASSLYRGLYNEQFF
TGTGCCAGCAGCTTATACAGGGGCCTCTACAATGAGCAGTTCTTC
>.|TRBJ2-7|TRBV28|.
CASSFRVTYEQYF
TGTGCCAGCAGTTTTAGAGTCACCTACGAGCAGTACTTC
>.|TRBJ2-2|TRBV9|TRBD2
CASSVGTSGYNTGELFF
TGTGCCAGCAGCGTAGGGACTAGCGGGTATAACACCGGGGAGCTGTTTTTT
>.|TRBJ1-1|TRBV10-3|.
CAISEGTGQLTEAFF
TGTGCCATCAGTGAGGGAACAGGGCAACTAACTGAAGCTTTCTTT
>.|TRBJ2-5|TRBV4-1|.
CASSHPQGGQETQYF
TGCGCCAGCAGCCACCCCCAAGGAGGCCAAGAGACCCAGTACTTC
>.|TRBJ2-4|TRBV4-1|TRBD1
CASSQGPRTGADIQYF
TGCGCCAGCAGCCAAGGACCCCGGACAGGGGCGGACATTCAGTACTTC
>.|TRBJ2-7|TRBV7-2|TRBD2
CASSLRTSAYEQYF
TGTGCCAGCAGCTTAAGGACTAGCGCCTACGAGCAGTACTTC
>.|TRBJ1-6|TRBV9|TRBD1
CASSTQGIENSPLHF
TGTGCCAGCAGTACACAGGGGATTGAGAATTCACCCCTCCACTTT
>.|TRBJ2-1|TRBV2|TRBD2
CASTQLAGLYNEQFF
TGTGCCAGTACTCAACTAGCGGGACTCTACAATGAGCAGTTCTTC
>.|TRBJ2-7|TRBV5-8|TRBD1
CASSWGQAHEQYF
TGTGCCAGCAGCTGGGGACAGGCCCACGAGCAGTACTTC
>.|TRBJ1-2|TRBV19|TRBD1
CASSGTGVYGYTF
TGTGCCAGTAGCGGGACAGGGGTTTACGGCTACACCTTC
>.|TRBJ1-5|TRBV11-2|.
CASSLGTNQPQHF
TGTGCCAGCAGCTTAGGGACAAATCAGCCCCAGCATTTT
>once|TRBJ2-7|TRBV29-1|.
CSAGEGSYEQYF
TGCAGCGCAGGTGAGGGTTCCTACGAGCAGTACTTC
>.|TRBJ2-2|TRBV19|.
CASSGPPRERDTGELFF
TGTGCCAGTAGTGGCCCCCCCCGGGAGAGGGACACCGGGGAGCTGTTTTTT